Each of the 21 T cell receptor beta chains below was sequenced from the same sample in a study of cytomegalovirus exposure and HLA in healthy donors listed by TCRdb under 2017. The library was prepared using the immunoSEQ multiplex PCR assay. For the multiplex PCR, a mixture combining 60 forward primers for TCR Vbeta segments and 13 reverse primers for TCR Jbeta segments was used. TCRdb retrieved this table from immuneACCESS and kept in-frame rearrangements only. Not all clones are present; in checked studies, unresolved V genes account for under half, and no reason is known for the remainder. This sample gives over 150,000 clones in total; almost 85% of them show up just once. Around 5% of the sample is held by the ten biggest clonotypes. The sequencing input was PBMCs. These receptors all stem from a girl aged 10 to 17 in good health and CMV-seropositive.

This chain connects TRBV5-1 to TRBJ2-2; 9 positions match TRBD1. J was trimmed by 4 bases and V by 5 bases; bases with no gene match: 12. Germline CDR1 SGHRS, CDR2 YFSETQ. The CDR3 has 17 amino acids. The CDR3 reads CASRPVPGQGSTGELFF. In DNA, the CDR3 is TGCGCCAGCAGGCCCGTCCCGGGACAGGGTAGCACCGGGGAGCTGTTTTTT.

The chain has TRBV9 and TRBJ1-1, with D possibly being TRBD1 (6 bases). The CDR3 length is 13 residues. The V gene's germline CDR1 is SGDLS and CDR2 YYNGEE. The V and J ends lost 5 bases and 5 bases respectively, with 13 bases between them. The CDR3 DNA follows: TGTGCCAGCAGTAGACAGGTAGCAACTGAAGCTTTCTTT. Translating it yields CASSRQVATEAFF.

V usage is TRBV7-6 and J usage is TRBJ1-1; TRBD1 matches 12 bases. This CDR3 contains 17 residues. The germline V gene encodes CDR1 SGHVS and CDR2 FNYEAQ. Trimming cost V 8 bases and J 1 base; bases outside gene matches: 11. CDR3 nucleotides: TGTGCCAGCGGAGGGACAGGGGGCGATGGGTGGAACACTGAAGCTTTCTTT. Protein product: CASGGTGGDGWNTEAFF. Variable domain in full (rest from reference TRBV7-6 and TRBJ1-1): GAGVSQSPRYKVTKRGQDVALRCDPISGHVSLYWYRQALGQGPEFLTYFNYEAQQDKSGLPNDRFSAERPEGSISTLTIQRTEQRDSAMYRCASGGTGGDGWNTEAFFGQGTRLTVV.

The chain joins TRBV11-3 to TRBJ2-3, with 8 bases lining up with TRBD2. V dropped 7 bases and J dropped 0; count of bases not matched to a gene: 6. Germline V gives CDR1 SGHNT, CDR2 YENEEA. This CDR3 region has 15 residues. CDR3 sequence: CASTWAGGSTDTQYF. CDR3 bases: TGTGCCAGCACCTGGGCGGGGGGTAGCACAGATACGCAGTATTTT.

The chain couples TRBV19 to TRBJ2-1; TRBD1 matches 10 bases. J gave up 5 bases and V 5 bases, and 9 bases lay outside the gene matches. CDR1 is LNHDA, CDR2 SQIVND, per germline (reference sequence). There are 16 residues in the CDR3. This CDR3 is CASSVLPGTGDNEQFF. DNA for the CDR3: TGTGCCAGTAGTGTCCTTCCCGGGACAGGGGACAATGAGCAGTTCTTC.

The chain joins TRBV4-1 to TRBJ1-2, with D unresolved. CDR1 is MGHRA, CDR2 YSYEKL, per germline. The ends were cut back, 2 bases at V and 7 bases at J, with 14 bases in the middle. This CDR3 contains 14 residues. CDR3 residues: CASSQRPTGGGYTF. The CDR3 region has the DNA TGCGCCAGCAGCCAAAGACCCACCGGCGGTGGCTACACCTTC.

This chain uses TRBV2 with TRBJ1-5; D possibly corresponds to TRBD1 (6 bases). Trimming shortened V by 7 bases and J by 0 bases, and 7 bases separated the two germline ends. The CDR3 has 13 residues. Germline V gene sequence: CDR1 SNHLY, CDR2 FYNNEI. For the CDR3, the DNA is TGTGCCAGCAACAGGGATAGCAATCAGCCCCAGCATTTT. Its protein product is CASNRDSNQPQHF.

CDR3 region: CSATGSPGRTF. DNA for the CDR3: TGCAGTGCTACCGGGTCCCCTGGTAGGACCTTC. The chain links TRBV20-1 to TRBJ1-2; D gene unclear. V lost 4 bases and J lost 14, with 17 bases in between. Per germline, CDR1 DFQATT and CDR2 SNEGSKA (reference sequence). The CDR3 runs to 11 residues.

The chain employs TRBV5-1 and TRBJ1-2; D ambiguous. Trimming removed 4 bases from V and 5 bases from J, with 15 bases in between. Germline-derived CDR1 and CDR2 are SGHRS and YFSETQ. The CDR3 is 14 amino acids. The CDR3 region is CASSPRGEYYGYTF. In DNA form, the CDR3 reads TGCGCCAGCAGCCCCCGCGGAGAGTATTATGGCTACACCTTC.

V usage is TRBV6-6 and J usage is TRBJ2-1; D is perhaps TRBD1 (6 bases). Trimming cost V 2 bases and J 6 bases, with 14 bases left between them. This CDR3 is built from 15 residues. The germline gives CDR1 MNHNY, CDR2 SVGAGI (reference sequence). The CDR3 spells CASSYRDTLGNEQFF. The CDR3 nucleotides read TGTGCCAGCAGTTACCGGGACACCCTCGGCAATGAGCAGTTCTTC.

The chain joins TRBV4-1 to TRBJ1-2; D may be TRBD1 (6 bases). V lost 2 bases, J lost 0 bases, and 10 bases lay in between. CDR1 is MGHRA and CDR2 is YSYEKL in the germline V gene. The CDR3 loop spans 15 amino acids. CDR3 region: CASSQSGQPNYGYTF. In DNA form, the CDR3 reads TGCGCCAGCAGCCAAAGCGGACAGCCTAACTATGGCTACACCTTC.

The J gene is TRBJ1-1, the V gene TRBV2; D uncertain. V dropped 8 bases and J dropped 3 bases, with 16 bases sitting between them. In germline, CDR1 is SNHLY, CDR2 FYNNEI. This CDR3 is built from 14 residues. CDR3 sequence (DNA): TGTGCCAGCCAAGAACCTGCAGGCTACACTGAAGCTTTCTTT. Encoded protein: CASQEPAGYTEAFF.

The rearrangement links TRBV7-3 to TRBJ1-1; no firm D call. The germline V and J ends were trimmed by 0 bases and 4 bases, with 9 bases remaining between them. Germline CDR1 reads SGHTA; CDR2 reads FQGTGA. The CDR3 runs to 14 residues. For the CDR3, the DNA is TGTGCCAGCAGCTTAACGCCAGATGGCACTGAAGCTTTCTTT. Its protein product is CASSLTPDGTEAFF.

This chain uses TRBV7-2 with TRBJ2-5; 8 bases match TRBD2. There are 15 residues in the CDR3. The J segment lost 9 bases and the V segment lost 1 base, leaving 10 bases of the junction unmatched. Per germline, CDR1 SGHTA and CDR2 FQGNSA. The CDR3 DNA is TGTGCCAGCAGCTTAGATCAAGCGGGGGCCCAGGCCCAGTACTTC. Its translation is CASSLDQAGAQAQYF. The full variable domain, completed using reference TRBV7-2 and TRBJ2-5, is GAGVSQSPSNKVTEKGKDVELRCDPISGHTALYWYRQSLGQGLEFLIYFQGNSAPDKSGLPSDRFSAERTGGSVSTLTIQRTQQEDSAVYLCASSLDQAGAQAQYFGPGTRLLVL.

The chain joins TRBV2 to TRBJ2-5; TRBD2 aligns across 8 bases. The length of the CDR3 is 17 residues. Trimming removed 10 bases from V and 4 bases from J; junction bases left unmatched: 20. Germline V gene data show CDR1 as SNHLY and CDR2 as FYNNEI. The CDR3: CATPGDTGGGRGETQYF. In DNA form, the CDR3 reads TGTGCCACCCCGGGGGATACCGGGGGGGGCCGAGGAGAGACCCAGTACTTC.

This chain links TRBV4-2 with TRBJ2-1; TRBD2 might be the D (5 bases). CDR1 and CDR2 (germline): LGHNA, YNFKEQ. Trimming removed 10 bases from V and 1 base from J, with 17 bases in between. This CDR3 is built from 15 residues. The CDR3 DNA reads as TGTGCCACGGGGAGAAGATATGCGTCCTACAATGAGCAGTTCTTC. Amino acids: CATGRRYASYNEQFF.

The rearrangement joins TRBV6-6 to TRBJ1-1; possibly TRBD1 for D (5 bases). V was clipped by 8 bases and J by 3 bases, with 13 bases between them. CDR1 and CDR2 (germline): MNHNY, SVGAGI (reference sequence). There are 13 residues in the CDR3. The chain's CDR3 is CASAAGSYTEAFF. The CDR3 DNA is TGTGCCAGCGCGGCAGGGTCGTACACTGAAGCTTTCTTT.

V gene TRBV7-9 combines with J gene TRBJ1-2; D not certain. The V gene lost 6 bases and the J gene lost 8 bases, with 16 bases spanning the gap. Germline loops: CDR1 SEHNR, CDR2 FQNEAQ (reference sequence). This CDR3 comprises 13 residues. DNA of the CDR3: TGTGCCAGCAGGCCAAACGAAGGGAGCGGCTACACCTTC. Protein sequence: CASRPNEGSGYTF.

Concerning this clone itself: This specimen includes other DNA sequences encoding the same CDR3. The chain couples TRBV5-4 to TRBJ2-5, with 7 nucleotides matching TRBD1. Losses at the gene ends were 4 bases for V and 2 bases for J; bases not matched to a gene: 5. Germline V gives CDR1 SGHNT, CDR2 YYREEE (reference sequence). This CDR3 has 14 amino acids. The CDR3 spells CASSLGTAQETQYF. In nucleotides, the CDR3 is TGTGCCAGCAGCCTGGGGACAGCTCAAGAGACCCAGTACTTC.

This clone was recorded once. The chain carries TRBV9 and TRBJ1-2; no reliable D call. Looked up from germline, CDR1 is SGDLS and CDR2 is YYNGEE. The CDR3 extends over 13 amino acids. V lost 3 bases, J lost 3 bases, and 9 bases lay in between. CDR3 loop: CASSGLRDYGYTF. The CDR3 DNA is TGTGCCAGCAGCGGACTACGGGACTATGGCTACACCTTC.

V is TRBV29-1 and J is TRBJ2-5; TRBD1 matches at 8 bases. The DNA end is a closer match to TRBJ2-7, so the J assignment may be wrong. Per germline, CDR1 SQVTM and CDR2 ANQGSEA. CDR3 size: 13 residues. In DNA form, the CDR3 reads TGCAGCGTTCGACAGGGGCCGTCCTACGAGCAGTACTTC. Its protein product is CSVRQGPSYEQYF.